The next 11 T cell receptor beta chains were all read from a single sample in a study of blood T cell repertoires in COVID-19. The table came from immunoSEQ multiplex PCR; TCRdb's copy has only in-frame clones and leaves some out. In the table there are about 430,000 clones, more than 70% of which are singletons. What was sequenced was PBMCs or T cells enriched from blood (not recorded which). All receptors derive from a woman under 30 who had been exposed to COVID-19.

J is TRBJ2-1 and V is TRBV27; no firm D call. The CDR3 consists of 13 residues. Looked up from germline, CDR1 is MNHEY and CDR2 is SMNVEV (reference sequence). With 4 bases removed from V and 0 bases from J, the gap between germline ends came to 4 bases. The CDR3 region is CASSSSSYNEQFF. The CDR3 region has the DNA TGTGCCAGCAGTTCGAGCTCCTACAATGAGCAGTTCTTC.

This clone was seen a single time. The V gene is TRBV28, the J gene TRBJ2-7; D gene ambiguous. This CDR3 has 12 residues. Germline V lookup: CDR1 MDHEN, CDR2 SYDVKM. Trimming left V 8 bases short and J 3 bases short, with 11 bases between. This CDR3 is CASRVANYEQYF. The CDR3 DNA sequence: TGTGCCAGCCGGGTGGCCAACTACGAGCAGTACTTC.

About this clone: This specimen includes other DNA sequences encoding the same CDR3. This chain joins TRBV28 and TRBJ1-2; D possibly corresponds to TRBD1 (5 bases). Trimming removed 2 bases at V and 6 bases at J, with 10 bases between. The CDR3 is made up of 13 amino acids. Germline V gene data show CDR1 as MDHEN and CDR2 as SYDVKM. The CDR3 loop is CASSLRQGDGYTF. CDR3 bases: TGTGCCAGCAGTTTACGTCAGGGTGATGGCTACACCTTC.

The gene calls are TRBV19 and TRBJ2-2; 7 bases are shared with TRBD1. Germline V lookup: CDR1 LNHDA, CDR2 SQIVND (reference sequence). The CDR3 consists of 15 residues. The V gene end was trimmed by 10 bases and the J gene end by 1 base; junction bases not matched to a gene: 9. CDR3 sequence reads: CATLETGRNTGELFF. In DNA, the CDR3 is TGTGCCACGCTAGAGACAGGGAGGAACACCGGGGAGCTGTTTTTT.

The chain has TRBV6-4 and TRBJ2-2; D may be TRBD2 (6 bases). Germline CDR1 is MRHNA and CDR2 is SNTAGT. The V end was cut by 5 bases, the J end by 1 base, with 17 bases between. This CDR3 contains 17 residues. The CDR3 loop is CASSPLFGGKNTGELFF. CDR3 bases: TGTGCCAGCAGTCCCCTCTTCGGCGGGAAGAACACCGGGGAGCTGTTTTTT.

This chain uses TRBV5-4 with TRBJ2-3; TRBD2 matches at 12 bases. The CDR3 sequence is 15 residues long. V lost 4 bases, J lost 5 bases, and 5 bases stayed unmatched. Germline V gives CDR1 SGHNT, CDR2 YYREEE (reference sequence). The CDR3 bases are TGTGCCAGCAGCCCTAGCGGGGGGGCAATAGATACGCAGTATTTT. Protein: CASSPSGGAIDTQYF.

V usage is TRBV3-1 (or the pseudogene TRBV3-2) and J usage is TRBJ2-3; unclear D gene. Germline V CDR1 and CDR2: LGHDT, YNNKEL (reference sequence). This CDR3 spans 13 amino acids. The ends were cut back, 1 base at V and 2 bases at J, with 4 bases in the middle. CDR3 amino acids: CASSQVYTDTQYF. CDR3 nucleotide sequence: TGTGCCAGCAGCCAAGTTTACACAGATACGCAGTATTTT.

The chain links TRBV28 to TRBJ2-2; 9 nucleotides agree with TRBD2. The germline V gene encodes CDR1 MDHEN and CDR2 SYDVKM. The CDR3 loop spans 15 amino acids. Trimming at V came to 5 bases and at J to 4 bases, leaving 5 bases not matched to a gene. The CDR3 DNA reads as TGTGCCAGCAGTCAGGAACTAGCGGGCACCGGGGAGCTGTTTTTT. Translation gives CASSQELAGTGELFF.

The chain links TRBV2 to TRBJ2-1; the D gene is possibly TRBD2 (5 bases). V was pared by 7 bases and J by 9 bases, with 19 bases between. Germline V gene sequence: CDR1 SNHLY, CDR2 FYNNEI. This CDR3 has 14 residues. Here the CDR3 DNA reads TGTGCCAGCAATCTAGGACTGACTACATCTGAGCAGTTCTTC. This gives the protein CASNLGLTTSEQFF.

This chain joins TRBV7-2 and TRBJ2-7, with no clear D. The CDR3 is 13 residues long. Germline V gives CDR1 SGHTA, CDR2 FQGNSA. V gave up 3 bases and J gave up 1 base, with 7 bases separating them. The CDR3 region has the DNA TGTGCCAGCAGCTTGAGCCGATCCTACGAGCAGTACTTC. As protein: CASSLSRSYEQYF.

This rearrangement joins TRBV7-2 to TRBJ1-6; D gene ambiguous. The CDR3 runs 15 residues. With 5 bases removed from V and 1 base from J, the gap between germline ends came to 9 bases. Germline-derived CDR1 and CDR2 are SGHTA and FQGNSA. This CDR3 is CASSLWESYNSPLHF. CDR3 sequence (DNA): TGTGCCAGCAGCCTTTGGGAGTCCTATAATTCACCCCTCCACTTT.